These T cell receptor beta chains were read from a single sample in a study of blood T cells in healthy people across ages. Using its own MiXCR run on the 5' RACE reads, TCRdb lists one record per CDR3 protein. Here the sample spans approximately 790,000 distinct CDR3 sequences, approximately 65% being singletons. The sample consisted of blood. The receptors come from a man aged 25-40 years in good health. CDR3s include the opening cysteine and the closing phenylalanine or tryptophan. D genes are given only for firm matches. Not every row has a clone size; where given, it reads once, few, many or a size class.

j_call,d_call,clone_size,v_call,cdr3_nt,cdr3_aa
TRBJ1-2,NA,few,TRBV4-3,TGCGCCAGCAGCCAAGGGGGGAACTATGGCTACACCTTC,CASSQGGNYGYTF
TRBJ2-6,NA,NA,TRBV18,TGTGCCAGCTCACCACAGGACTCTGGGGCCAACGTCCTGACTTTC,CASSPQDSGANVLTF
TRBJ2-7,NA,once,TRBV27,TGTGCCAGCAGGCTACTAGGAGCCGAGAATGAGCAGTACTTC,CASRLLGAENEQYF
TRBJ2-1,NA,NA,TRBV20-1,TGCAGTGCTAGAGATAGGGGGAGGATCTACAATGAGCAGTTCTTC,CSARDRGRIYNEQFF
TRBJ1-2,TRBD1,NA,TRBV6-1,TGTGCCAGCAGTGAAGCTGACAGGGGCCAGGGCTACACCTTC,CASSEADRGQGYTF
TRBJ2-3,NA,NA,TRBV5-1,TGCGCCAGCAGCTCGACAGTCACCTCCACAGATACGCAGTATTTT,CASSSTVTSTDTQYF
TRBJ2-5,NA,NA,TRBV28,TGTGCCAGCAGTTTATGGGCAGGGGTCCGCCAAGAGACCCAGTACTTC,CASSLWAGVRQETQYF
TRBJ1-5,NA,NA,TRBV24-1,TGTGCCACCAGTGATACCGGGACTTCAAATACTCGGGGCAATCAGCCCCAGCATTTT,CATSDTGTSNTRGNQPQHF
TRBJ1-4,NA,NA,TRBV28,TGTGCCAGCAGTCCACAGGGTGTTAATGAAAAACTGTTTTTT,CASSPQGVNEKLFF
TRBJ2-1,TRBD2,NA,TRBV11-3,TGTGCCAGCAGCTTAGGCAGCGGGGGGGCCGTTGAGCAGTTCTTC,CASSLGSGGAVEQFF
TRBJ2-1,TRBD2,few,TRBV15,TGTGCCACCAGCAGTGGACTAGCGGTCCCCTACAATGAGCAGTTCTTC,CATSSGLAVPYNEQFF
TRBJ2-4,NA,few,TRBV7-2,TGTGCCAGCAGCTTAGGGGGACTTCCAGCCAAAAACATTCAGTACTTC,CASSLGGLPAKNIQYF
TRBJ2-1,TRBD1,few,TRBV7-2,TGTGCCAGCAGCCCCGCGGGACAGGCCTACAATGAGCAGTTCTTC,CASSPAGQAYNEQFF
TRBJ2-3,NA,NA,TRBV20-1,TGCAGTGCTACAGGAGGAGGCACAGATACGCAGTATTTT,CSATGGGTDTQYF
TRBJ2-1,NA,NA,TRBV6-2/TRBV6-3,TGTGCCAGCAGGTGGCAGGGGCCTATGAATGAGCAGTTCTTC,CASRWQGPMNEQFF
TRBJ2-3,NA,NA,TRBV9,TGTGCCAGCAGCGAGCAGGCAGGGGCGGTCTCAGATACGCAGTATTTT,CASSEQAGAVSDTQYF
TRBJ2-3,TRBD2,NA,TRBV4-2,TGTGCCAGCAGCCAAGGGGCGGGGGGGTCCTACGGAGATACGCAGTATTTT,CASSQGAGGSYGDTQYF
TRBJ2-7,NA,NA,TRBV7-2,TGTGCCAGCAGCTTAGGCGCAGGGATGAGGGAGCAGTACTTC,CASSLGAGMREQYF
TRBJ2-1,TRBD1,few,TRBV7-9,TGTGCCAGCAGCCCCGGACAGGAGAGCTCCTACAATGAGCAGTTCTTC,CASSPGQESSYNEQFF
TRBJ2-5,TRBD1,NA,TRBV4-2,TGTGCCAGCAGCCCGACGGGACAGCCACCTGAGTCCCAGTACTTC,CASSPTGQPPESQYF
TRBJ2-1,NA,few,TRBV6-1,TGTGCCAGCAGTGACAGGGTGAGTGAGCAGTTCTTC,CASSDRVSEQFF
TRBJ1-6,TRBD1,few,TRBV25-1,TGTGCCAGCAGTGAATATCGGACAGGGAATTCACCCCTCCACTTT,CASSEYRTGNSPLHF
TRBJ1-5,NA,NA,TRBV27,TGTGCCAGCAGTCCCTGGGGCCAGAATAGCAATCAGCCCCAGCATTTT,CASSPWGQNSNQPQHF
TRBJ1-6,NA,once,TRBV5-1,TGCGCCAGCTCGGGCGGGACCAATTCACCCCTCCACTTT,CASSGGTNSPLHF
TRBJ1-1,NA,NA,TRBV2,TGTGCCAGCAGTTCGACAGATCCTGAAGCTTTCTTT,CASSSTDPEAFF
TRBJ1-6,NA,NA,TRBV29-1,TGCAGCGTTGAAGATGGGGGGGGCTCACCCCTCCACTTT,CSVEDGGGSPLHF
TRBJ2-3,NA,NA,TRBV6-2/TRBV6-3,TGTGCCAGCATGGAAAGGGATACGCAGTATTTT,CASMERDTQYF
TRBJ2-1,NA,few,TRBV7-6,TGTGCCAGCAGCCGGGGGCCCACGAACAATGAGCAGTTCTTC,CASSRGPTNNEQFF
TRBJ2-7,TRBD2,NA,TRBV7-3,TGTGCCAGCAGCTTAGCGAGCGGGGGGGTCGCAGTCGAGCAGTACTTC,CASSLASGGVAVEQYF
TRBJ2-7,NA,NA,TRBV7-2,TGTGCCAGCAGCTACCCGGGACACCGTGACGAGCAGTACTTC,CASSYPGHRDEQYF
TRBJ2-1,NA,NA,TRBV15,TGTGCCACCAGCCTTCCTCCGTGGCAGCCTACGGTGATCGATGAGCAGTTCTTC,CATSLPPWQPTVIDEQFF
TRBJ2-4,NA,NA,TRBV14,TGTGCCAGCAGCCAAGCTGCGGTGAGTGGTCGGCAGTACTTC,CASSQAAVSGRQYF
TRBJ2-7,NA,NA,TRBV6-2/TRBV6-3,TGTGCCAGCAGCCGCGCAGCGCAAACCTACGAGCAGTACTTC,CASSRAAQTYEQYF
TRBJ2-3,TRBD2,once,TRBV12-3/TRBV12-4,TGTGCCAGCAGTCACCCTGGGACTAGCGGGAGATCTAGCACAGATACGCAGTATTTT,CASSHPGTSGRSSTDTQYF
TRBJ2-7,TRBD1,NA,TRBV29-1,TGCAGCGTTATTTACGGGGACAGGCTCTCCTACGAGCAGTACTTC,CSVIYGDRLSYEQYF
TRBJ2-6,NA,NA,TRBV4-3,TGCGCCAGCAGCCAAGTCTATTCTGGGGCCAACGTCCTGACTTTC,CASSQVYSGANVLTF
TRBJ2-1,NA,NA,TRBV7-3,TGTGCCAGCAGCTTAAGCGACAGCGCTTCAAATGAGCAGTTCTTC,CASSLSDSASNEQFF
TRBJ1-5,TRBD1,NA,TRBV10-3,TGTGCCATCAGTAAAGACAGGGATCAGCCCCAGCATTTT,CAISKDRDQPQHF
TRBJ1-6,NA,NA,TRBV2,TGTGCCAGCACCGCCGTCGGACAGCTACATTCACCCCTCCACTTT,CASTAVGQLHSPLHF
TRBJ2-3,TRBD2,NA,TRBV20-1,TGCAGTGCTACCTACCCTAGCGGGGGGCAGTATTTT,CSATYPSGGQYF
TRBJ2-3,NA,NA,TRBV9,TGTGCCTCAGGGGGGACAGTACCTTCTAGCACAGATACGCAGTATTTT,CASGGTVPSSTDTQYF
TRBJ2-5,NA,NA,TRBV5-5,TGTGCCAGCAGCTTGGACTTTAAAGAGACCCAGTACTTC,CASSLDFKETQYF
TRBJ2-1,NA,few,TRBV9,TGTGCCAGCAGCGTAGTCGGCCTAGCTCGGAACAATGAGCAGTTCTTC,CASSVVGLARNNEQFF
TRBJ2-7,NA,NA,TRBV12-3/TRBV12-4,TGTGCCAGCGGGTACCTCGGGATCTACGAGCAGTACTTC,CASGYLGIYEQYF